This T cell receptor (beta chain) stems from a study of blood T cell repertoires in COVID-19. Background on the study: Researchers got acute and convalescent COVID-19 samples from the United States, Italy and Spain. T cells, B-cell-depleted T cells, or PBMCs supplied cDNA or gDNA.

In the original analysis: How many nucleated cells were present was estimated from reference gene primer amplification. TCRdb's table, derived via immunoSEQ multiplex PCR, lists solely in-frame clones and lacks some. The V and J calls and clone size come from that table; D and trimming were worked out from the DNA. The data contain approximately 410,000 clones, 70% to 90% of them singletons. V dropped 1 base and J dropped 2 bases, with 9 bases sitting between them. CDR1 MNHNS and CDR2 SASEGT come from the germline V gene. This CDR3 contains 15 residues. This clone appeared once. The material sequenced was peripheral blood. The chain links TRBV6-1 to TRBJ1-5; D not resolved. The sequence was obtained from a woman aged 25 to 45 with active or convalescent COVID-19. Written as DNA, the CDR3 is TGTGCCAGCAGTGAAGGGCAGAAAGGCAATCAGCCCCAGCATTTT. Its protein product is CASSEGQKGNQPQHF.